This TCR beta chain was recorded in a study of shared clonotypes between healthy human individuals. The CDR3 has 14 amino acids. The V gene's germline CDR1 is SNHLY and CDR2 FYNNEI. The V gene lost 4 bases and the J gene lost 5 bases, with 14 bases spanning the gap. Per the study methods: Junction-only immunoSEQ sequences carried no quality scores, so filtering differed. Sequencing used immunoSEQ multiplex PCR; TCRdb keeps in-frame clones, though not all of them. D and trimming were read from the DNA, whereas the V and J calls and clone size are those reported in that table. The repertoire holds approximately 1.1 million clones, with around 78% as singletons.

Sequencing input: memory CD4+ T cells from PBMCs. Sample subset: CD45RA-negative fraction. The chain links TRBV2 to TRBJ1-1; TRBD1 is a possible D gene (5 bases). This TCR derives from a man aged 18 to 29 in good health. Some clones in this sample may be carry-over from other donors' samples. The CDR3 sequence: CASSGPARGTEAFF. The DNA for the CDR3 is TGTGCCAGCAGTGGTCCTGCGCGGGGGACTGAAGCTTTCTTT.